The table lists the clone carrying this T cell receptor beta chain with a few counts. Its antigen is currently unknown. The data were obtained in a study of beta chain features in type 1 diabetes. Study conclusions and caveats: Insertion counts at VDJ junctions were lower in type 1 diabetes patients, who also showed more deletions there. Type 1 diabetes patients showed a moderate but significant shortening of TCRB CDR3s in all four CD4+ subsets. When cDNA is sequenced, cells with high TCR expression could be over-represented. Healthy donors had naive, central memory and Treg TCRB repertoires that appeared less similar than those seen among patients.

Sorting that relied on CD45RO/CCR7/CD25/CD127/CD95/CD27 yielded CD4+ naive, central memory, regulatory and stem cell-like memory cells. The V end lost 7 bases, the J end lost 0 bases, and 8 bases lay between the germline ends. From germline, CDR1 is SNHLY and CDR2 FYNNEI. CDR3 length: 13 residues. Expressed TCRB transcripts were sequenced because the isolated RNA had all been reverse transcribed beforehand. Clones were sequenced by immunoSEQ multiplex PCR, and TCRdb holds only the in-frame ones, with some missing. The data show about 280,000 clones, approximately 16% seen once. Sequencing input: naive CD4+ T cells from blood. This clonotype was obtained from a man younger than 35 with type 1 diabetes. The V and J genes are TRBV2 and TRBJ2-3; D possibly corresponds to TRBD2 (7 bases). CDR3 nucleotides: TGTGCCAGCAAGGGGGGGAGCACAGATACGCAGTATTTT. Protein product: CASKGGSTDTQYF.